Below are 17 T cell receptor beta chains sequenced from a single sample in a study of blood T cell repertoires in COVID-19. The method was immunoSEQ multiplex PCR; TCRdb's version includes in-frame clones alone and lacks a portion of them. The sample carries around 210,000 clones, 60% to 85% recorded once. The sample comprised peripheral blood. These receptors originate from a woman between 65 and 79 years old with acute or convalescent COVID-19.

V gene TRBV29-1 combines with J gene TRBJ1-2; maybe TRBD1 (6 bases). V lost 3 bases and J lost 5, with 16 bases in between. Germline CDR1 and CDR2: SQVTM and ANQGSEA. The CDR3 consists of 14 residues. CDR3 bases: TGCAGCGTTGAGTCGGGAGGGGGGCGTTATGGCTACACCTTC. Translated: CSVESGGGRYGYTF.

As to this clone: Distinct nucleotide sequences in the sample also encode this CDR3. This chain links TRBV28 with TRBJ1-1, with D unresolved. CDR3 length: 16 amino acids. V dropped 5 bases and J dropped 0 bases, with 16 bases sitting between them. Per the germline V gene, CDR1 is MDHEN and CDR2 is SYDVKM. DNA for the CDR3: TGTGCCAGCAGTCCCTCCGGAGCACTCATGAACACTGAAGCTTTCTTT. The encoded protein is CASSPSGALMNTEAFF.

J is TRBJ2-7 and V is TRBV5-4, with 9 bases aligning to TRBD1. CDR3 size: 17 residues. J lost 3 bases, V lost 0 bases, and 10 bases had no gene match. Germline-derived CDR1 and CDR2 are SGHNT and YYREEE (reference sequence). Here the CDR3 DNA reads TGTGCCAGCAGCTTGGGGGGACCGGGACAGGGTAGCTACGAGCAGTACTTC. Protein product: CASSLGGPGQGSYEQYF.

This chain connects TRBV28 to TRBJ2-1; a possible D gene is TRBD2 (6 bases). Between the trimmed V and J ends, which lost 10 bases and 1 base, there was a span of 23 bases. The CDR3 totals 17 residues. CDR1 and CDR2 from the germline V gene are MDHEN and SYDVKM. The CDR3 DNA reads as TGTGCCACCCTGACTAGGAATGTATTATGGTCCTACAATGAGCAGTTCTTC. Translation: CATLTRNVLWSYNEQFF.

J is TRBJ1-2 and V is TRBV28; D gene uncertain. Germline CDR1 MDHEN, CDR2 SYDVKM. V dropped 3 bases and J dropped 4 bases, with 15 bases sitting between them. This CDR3 contains 15 residues. The CDR3 sequence: CASSFLETQSYGYTF. The CDR3, as DNA: TGTGCCAGCAGTTTTCTTGAGACACAGAGCTATGGCTACACCTTC.

The CDR3 DNA is TGTGCCAGCAACCCCGGTTCCTACAGGGGCCACAATGAGCAGTTCTTC. This translates into CASNPGSYRGHNEQFF. The rearrangement uses TRBV5-4 and TRBJ2-1; TRBD1 aligns across 7 bases. The V and J ends lost 6 bases and 5 bases, in that order; junction bases with no gene match: 14. CDR3 length equals 16 residues. Germline V CDR1 and CDR2: SGHNT, YYREEE (reference sequence).

The rearrangement links TRBV30 to TRBJ2-4; 8 bases fit TRBD1. The CDR3 has 15 amino acids. Trimming at V came to 5 bases and at J to 1 base, leaving 7 bases not matched to a gene. Germline-derived CDR1 and CDR2 are GTSNPN and SVGIG (reference sequence). CDR3 protein: CAWQGAPGAKNIQYF. CDR3 coding DNA: TGTGCCTGGCAGGGGGCGCCTGGGGCCAAAAACATTCAGTACTTC.

The rearrangement uses TRBV18 and TRBJ2-7; maybe TRBD2 (7 bases). Looked up from germline, CDR1 is KGHSH and CDR2 is LQKENI. The V end lost 3 bases, the J end lost 5 bases, and 14 bases lay between the germline ends. The CDR3 length is 14 residues. CDR3 bases: TGTGCCAGCTCACCCCCAGGAGGGGGGGACGAGCAGTACTTC. This encodes CASSPPGGGDEQYF.

J is TRBJ1-5 and V is TRBV9, with 8 bases that match TRBD1. Germline values: CDR1 SGDLS, CDR2 YYNGEE. This CDR3 comprises 14 residues. V dropped 7 bases and J dropped 5; count of bases not matched to a gene: 8. The CDR3 DNA sequence: TGTGCCAGCTCCCAGGGGGCAGGAGATCAGCCCCAGCATTTT. Translated: CASSQGAGDQPQHF.

The chain uses TRBV18 and TRBJ2-1, with 13 bases that match TRBD2. V was clipped by 6 bases and J by 5 bases; unmatched bases: 10. There are 17 residues in the CDR3. Germline-derived CDR1 and CDR2 are KGHSH and LQKENI. DNA of the CDR3: TGTGCCAGCTCGGATGAAGCGGGACTAGCGGGAAACAATGAGCAGTTCTTC. Its translation: CASSDEAGLAGNNEQFF. Drawing the rest from reference TRBV18 and TRBJ2-1, the complete variable domain is NAGVMQNPRHLVRRRGQEARLRCSPMKGHSHVYWYRQLPEEGLKFMVYLQKENIIDESGMPKERFSAEFPKEGPSILRIQQVVRGDSAAYFCASSDEAGLAGNNEQFFGPGTRLTVL.

This clone was observed a handful of times. The rearrangement joins TRBV6-5 to TRBJ2-1; 8 bases agree with TRBD1. Germline trimming cut 0 bases from V and 4 bases from J; bases unmatched to any gene: 2. The germline V gene has CDR1 MNHEY and CDR2 SVGAGI. This CDR3 comprises 15 residues. This chain's CDR3 is CASSYSGQDYNEQFF. For the CDR3, the DNA is TGTGCCAGCAGTTACTCGGGACAGGATTACAATGAGCAGTTCTTC.

The CDR3 coding sequence is TGTGCCAGCAGCCAACGTACCCCGGAGGGGGAGCAGTACTTC. This codes for CASSQRTPEGEQYF. The chain uses TRBV3-1 (or the pseudogene TRBV3-2) and TRBJ2-7; tentative D call: TRBD2 (6 bases). Germline CDR1 LGHDT, CDR2 YNNKEL (reference sequence). The CDR3 loop spans 14 amino acids. V was shortened by 2 bases and J by 7 bases, with 15 bases between the two germline ends.

For the CDR3, the DNA is TGTGCCATCAGTGAGTCCGAGACAGGGGGTCGATCAGATACGCAGTATTTT. This gives the protein CAISESETGGRSDTQYF. The V and J genes are TRBV10-3 and TRBJ2-3, with 9 bases identical to TRBD1. This CDR3 has 17 residues. Germline values: CDR1 ENHRY, CDR2 SYGVKD. V lost 0 bases and J lost 4; bases outside the gene matches: 8.

This chain joins TRBV9 and TRBJ1-3, with 11 bases fitting TRBD1. Per germline, CDR1 SGDLS and CDR2 YYNGEE. This CDR3 has 15 residues. The V gene end was trimmed by 1 base and the J gene end by 4 bases; junction bases not matched to a gene: 1. CDR3 sequence (DNA): TGTGCCAGCAGCGTACGGACAGGGGGCGGAAACACCATATATTTT. Protein product: CASSVRTGGGNTIYF.

V is TRBV5-1 and J is TRBJ2-3; 8 nucleotides line up with TRBD2. V was clipped by 9 bases and J by 1 base; unmatched bases: 7. Looked up from germline, CDR1 is SGHRS and CDR2 is YFSETQ. The CDR3 has 14 residues. CDR3 bases: TGCGCCACCAGGACTAGCCTAGGCACAGATACGCAGTATTTT. This sequence encodes CATRTSLGTDTQYF.

This clone was seen a handful of times. CDR3 nucleotides: TGTGCCAGCAGCAAAAGGGGCACAGGTTCCTACGAGCAGTACTTC. Protein sequence: CASSKRGTGSYEQYF. The V gene is TRBV21-1, the J gene TRBJ2-7; the table's D call TRBD1 went unverified against the DNA. TRBV21-1 is assigned pseudogene status. CDR3 length: 15 residues.

V usage is TRBV29-1 and J usage is TRBJ2-3; a weak D match, TRBD2 (5 bases). CDR1 and CDR2 from the germline V gene are SQVTM and ANQGSEA. V was clipped by 2 bases and J by 0 bases, with 6 bases between them. The CDR3 spans 13 residues. The CDR3 region is CSVETGSTDTQYF. The CDR3 bases are TGCAGCGTTGAAACGGGAAGCACAGATACGCAGTATTTT.